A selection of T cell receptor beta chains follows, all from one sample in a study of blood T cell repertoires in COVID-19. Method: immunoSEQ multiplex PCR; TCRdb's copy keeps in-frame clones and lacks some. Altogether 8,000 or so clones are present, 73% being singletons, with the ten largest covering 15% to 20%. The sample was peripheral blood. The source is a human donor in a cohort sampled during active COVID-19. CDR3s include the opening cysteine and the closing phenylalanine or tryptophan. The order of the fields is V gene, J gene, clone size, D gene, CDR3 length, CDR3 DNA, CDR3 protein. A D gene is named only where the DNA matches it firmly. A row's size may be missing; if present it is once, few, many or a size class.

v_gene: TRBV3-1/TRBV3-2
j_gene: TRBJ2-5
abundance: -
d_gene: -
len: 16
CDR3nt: TGTGCCAGCAGCCAAGAAAGAGGGGGGGTCCAAGAGACCCAGTACTTC
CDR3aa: CASSQERGGVQETQYF

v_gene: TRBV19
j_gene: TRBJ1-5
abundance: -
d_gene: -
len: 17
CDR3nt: TGTGCCAGTAGGCATACGACAGGAGAATATAGCAATCAGCCCCAGCATTTT
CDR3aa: CASRHTTGEYSNQPQHF

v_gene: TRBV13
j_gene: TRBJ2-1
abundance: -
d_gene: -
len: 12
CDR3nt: TGTGCCAGCAGCAACCTTAAGCTTGAGCAGTTCTTC
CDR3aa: CASSNLKLEQFF

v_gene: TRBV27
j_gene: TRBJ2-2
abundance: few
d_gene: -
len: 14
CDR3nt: TGTGCCAGCAGTTCCCGGCAGGATTACGGGGAGCTGTTTTTT
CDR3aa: CASSSRQDYGELFF

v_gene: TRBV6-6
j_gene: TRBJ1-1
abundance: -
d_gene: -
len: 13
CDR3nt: TGTGCCAGCAGTCCCGGGACACACATTGAAGCTTTCTTT
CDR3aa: CASSPGTHIEAFF

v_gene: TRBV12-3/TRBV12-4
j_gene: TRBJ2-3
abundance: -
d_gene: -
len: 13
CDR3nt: TGTGCCAGCAGGGTCGGTAGCACAGATACGCAGTATTTT
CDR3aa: CASRVGSTDTQYF

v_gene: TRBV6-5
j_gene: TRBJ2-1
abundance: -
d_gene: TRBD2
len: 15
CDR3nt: TGTGCCAGCAGTTACGTGGCGGGAGGGCGCAATGAGCAGTTCTTC
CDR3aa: CASSYVAGGRNEQFF

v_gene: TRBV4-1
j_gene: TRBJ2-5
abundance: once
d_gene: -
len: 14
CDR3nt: TGCGCCAGCAGCCAAGATCCCCTGGAGGAGACCCAGTACTTC
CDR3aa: CASSQDPLEETQYF

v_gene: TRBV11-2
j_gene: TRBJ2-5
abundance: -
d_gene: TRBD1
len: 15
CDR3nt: TGTGCCAGCAGCAAACCGGGACAGGGGTTCGAGACCCAGTACTTC
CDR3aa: CASSKPGQGFETQYF

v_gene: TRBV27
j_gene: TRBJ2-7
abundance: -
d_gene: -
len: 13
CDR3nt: TGTGCCAGCATCGGGCAGGGGTTCTACGAGCAGTACTTC
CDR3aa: CASIGQGFYEQYF

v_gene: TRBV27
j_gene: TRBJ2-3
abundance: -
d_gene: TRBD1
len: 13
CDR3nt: TGTGCCAGCAAGAGACAGGGGATAGATACGCAGTATTTT
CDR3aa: CASKRQGIDTQYF

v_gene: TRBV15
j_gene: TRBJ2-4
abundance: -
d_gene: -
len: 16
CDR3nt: TGTGCCACCAGCAGAGATAGTCAGGTAGCCAAAAACATTCAGTACTTC
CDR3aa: CATSRDSQVAKNIQYF

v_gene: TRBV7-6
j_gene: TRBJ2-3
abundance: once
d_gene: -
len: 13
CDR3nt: TGTGCCAGCAGCTTATGGGCAGCAGATACGCAGTATTTT
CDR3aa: CASSLWAADTQYF

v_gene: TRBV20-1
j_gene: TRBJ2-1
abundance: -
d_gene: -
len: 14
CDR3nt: TGCAGTGCTAGTCGGGGTAGTATCTACAATGAGCAGTTCTTC
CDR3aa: CSASRGSIYNEQFF

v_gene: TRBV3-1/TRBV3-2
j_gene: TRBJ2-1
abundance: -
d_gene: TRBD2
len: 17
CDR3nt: TGTGCCAGCAGCCAAGAGGTCGTGACTAGCGGGAGATACGAGCAGTTCTTC
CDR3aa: CASSQEVVTSGRYEQFF

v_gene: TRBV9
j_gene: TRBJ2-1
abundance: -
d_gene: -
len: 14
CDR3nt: TGTGCCAGCAGCCCCAAAGATAGCTACAATGAGCAGTTCTTC
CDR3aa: CASSPKDSYNEQFF

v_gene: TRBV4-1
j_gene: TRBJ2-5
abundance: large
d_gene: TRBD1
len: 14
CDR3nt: TGCGCCAGCAGCCAAGGACAGGGATCAGAGACCCAGTACTTC
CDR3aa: CASSQGQGSETQYF

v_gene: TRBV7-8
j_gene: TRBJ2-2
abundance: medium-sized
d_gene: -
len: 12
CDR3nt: TGTGCAGGACTTCCTTTGACCGGGGAGCTGTTTTTT
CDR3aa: CAGLPLTGELFF

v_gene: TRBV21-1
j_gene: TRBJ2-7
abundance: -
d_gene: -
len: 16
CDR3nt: TGTGCCAGCAGCAAAGAGTGTGGGACTAGCGGGAACGGGCAGTACTTC
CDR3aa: CASSKECGTSGNGQYF

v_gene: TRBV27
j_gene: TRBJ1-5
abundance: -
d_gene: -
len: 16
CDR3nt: TGTGCCACCAGGACAGAAGCCTGGAATAGCAATCAGCCCCAGCATTTT
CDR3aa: CATRTEAWNSNQPQHF

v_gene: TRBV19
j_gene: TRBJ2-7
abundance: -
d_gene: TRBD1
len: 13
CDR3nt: TGTGCCAGCCGACAGGGTTCAGGGTACGAGCAGTACTTC
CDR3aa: CASRQGSGYEQYF

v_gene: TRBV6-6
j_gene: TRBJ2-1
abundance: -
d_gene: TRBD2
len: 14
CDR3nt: TGTGCCAGCACCCCGGGACTAGCGGGTCCCGGGGGGTTCTTC
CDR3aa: CASTPGLAGPGGFF

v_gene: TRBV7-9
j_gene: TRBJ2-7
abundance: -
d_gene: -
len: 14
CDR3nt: TGTGCCAGCAGCTTAGAGTCTGGGCTCAACGAGCAGTACTTC
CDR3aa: CASSLESGLNEQYF

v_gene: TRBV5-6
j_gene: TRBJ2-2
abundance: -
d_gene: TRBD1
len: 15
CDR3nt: TGTGCCAGCAGCCCGGACAGGGGAAGCGCCGGGGAGCTGTTTTTT
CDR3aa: CASSPDRGSAGELFF

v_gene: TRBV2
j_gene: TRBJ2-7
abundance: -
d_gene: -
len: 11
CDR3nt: TGTGCCAGCAGCCCGGGACAAAACCCGTACTTC
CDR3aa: CASSPGQNPYF

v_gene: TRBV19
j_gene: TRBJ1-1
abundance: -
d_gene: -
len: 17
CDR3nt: TGTGCCAGTACCCTGGGAGCCAGTGAGTGGGAGAGCACTGAAGCTTTCTTT
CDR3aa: CASTLGASEWESTEAFF

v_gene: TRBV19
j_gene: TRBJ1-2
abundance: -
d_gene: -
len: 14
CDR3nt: TGTGCCATCGCGGCGGGCACGGCTAACTATGGCTACACCTTC
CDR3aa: CAIAAGTANYGYTF

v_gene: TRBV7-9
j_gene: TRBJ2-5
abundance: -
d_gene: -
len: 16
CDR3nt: TGTGCCAGCAGCTTCGACCGGACTCGGGAATGGGAGACCCAGTACTTC
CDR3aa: CASSFDRTREWETQYF

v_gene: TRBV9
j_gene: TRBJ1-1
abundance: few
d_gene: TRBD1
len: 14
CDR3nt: TGTGCCAGCAGCCCGGGACAGCAGAACACTGAAGCTTTCTTT
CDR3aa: CASSPGQQNTEAFF

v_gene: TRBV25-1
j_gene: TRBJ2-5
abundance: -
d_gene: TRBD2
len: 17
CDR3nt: TGTGCCAGCAGTGAATACGGTAGCGGGAGTTGGGCGGAGACCCAGTACTTC
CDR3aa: CASSEYGSGSWAETQYF

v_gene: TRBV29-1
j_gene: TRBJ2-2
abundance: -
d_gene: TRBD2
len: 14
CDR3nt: TGCAGCGTGGGGACTAGCGGGTACACCGGGGAGCTGTTTTTT
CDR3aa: CSVGTSGYTGELFF

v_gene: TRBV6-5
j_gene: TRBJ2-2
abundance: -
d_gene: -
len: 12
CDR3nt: TGTGCCAGCAACGGCCCAGGGGGGGAGCTGTTTTTT
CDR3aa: CASNGPGGELFF